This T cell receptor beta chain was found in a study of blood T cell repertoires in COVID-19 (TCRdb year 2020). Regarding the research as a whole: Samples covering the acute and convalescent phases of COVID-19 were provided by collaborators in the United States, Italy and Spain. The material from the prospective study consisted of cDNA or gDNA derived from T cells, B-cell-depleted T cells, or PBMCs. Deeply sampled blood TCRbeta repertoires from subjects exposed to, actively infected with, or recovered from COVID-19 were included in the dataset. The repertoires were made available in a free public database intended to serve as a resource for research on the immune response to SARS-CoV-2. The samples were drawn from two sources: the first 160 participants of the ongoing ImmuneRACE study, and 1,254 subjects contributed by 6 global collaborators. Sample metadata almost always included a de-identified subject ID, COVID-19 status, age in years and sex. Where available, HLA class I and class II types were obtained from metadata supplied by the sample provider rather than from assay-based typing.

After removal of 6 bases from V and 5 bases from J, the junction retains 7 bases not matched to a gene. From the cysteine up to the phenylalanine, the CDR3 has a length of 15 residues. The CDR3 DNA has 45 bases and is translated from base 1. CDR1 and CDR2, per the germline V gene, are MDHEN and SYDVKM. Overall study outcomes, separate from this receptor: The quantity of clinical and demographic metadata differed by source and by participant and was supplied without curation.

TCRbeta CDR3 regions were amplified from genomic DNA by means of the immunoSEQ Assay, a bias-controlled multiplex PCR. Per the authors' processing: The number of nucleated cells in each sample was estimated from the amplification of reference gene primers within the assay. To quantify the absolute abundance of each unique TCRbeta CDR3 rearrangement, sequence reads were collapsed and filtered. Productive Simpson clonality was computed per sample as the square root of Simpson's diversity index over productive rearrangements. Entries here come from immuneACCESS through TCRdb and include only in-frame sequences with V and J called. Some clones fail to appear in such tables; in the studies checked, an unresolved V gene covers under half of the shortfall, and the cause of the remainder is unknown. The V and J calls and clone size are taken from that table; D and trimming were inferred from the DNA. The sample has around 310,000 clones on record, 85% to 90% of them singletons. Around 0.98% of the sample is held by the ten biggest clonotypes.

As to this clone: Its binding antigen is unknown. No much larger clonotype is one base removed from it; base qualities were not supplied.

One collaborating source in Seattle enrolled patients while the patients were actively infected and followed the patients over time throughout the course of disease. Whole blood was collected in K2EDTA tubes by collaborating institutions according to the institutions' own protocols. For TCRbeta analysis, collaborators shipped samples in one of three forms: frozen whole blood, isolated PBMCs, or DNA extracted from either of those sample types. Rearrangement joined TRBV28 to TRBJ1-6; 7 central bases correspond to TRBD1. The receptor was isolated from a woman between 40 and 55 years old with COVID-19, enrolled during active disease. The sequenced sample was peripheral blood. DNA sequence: TGTGCCAGCAGCGCGACAGGGACCGATAATTCACCCCTCCACTTT. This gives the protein CASSATGTDNSPLHF.